A single sample is the source of the 21 T cell receptor beta chains below, sequenced in a study of neurological immune-mediated disorders. TCRdb ran MiXCR on the 5' RACE reads and lists one entry per CDR3 protein. The table lists roughly 57,000 distinct CDR3 sequences, roughly 8.8% of them singletons. As to time point: longitudinal time-point 3. Sequencing was done on a sample of PBMCs. All receptors derive from a woman between 40 and 55 years old in good health.

Details on this clonotype: This may come from a read error, since a much larger clone is one base off. This chain joins TRBV20-1 and TRBJ1-4, with a tentative D call TRBD1 (5 bases). The CDR3 is 13 residues long. The V gene's germline CDR1 is DFQATT and CDR2 SNEGSKA (reference sequence). Trimming shortened V by 5 bases and J by 7 bases, and 14 bases separated the two germline ends. The CDR3 sequence is CSAGLDKCEKLFF. CDR3 DNA sequence: TGCAGTGCTGGCCTGGACAAGTGTGAAAAACTGTTTTTT.

This clonotype was counted many times. The chain employs TRBV12-3 or TRBV12-4 and TRBJ2-5; tentatively, D is TRBD2 (5 bases). The V end lost 5 bases, the J end lost 3 bases, and 13 bases lay between the germline ends. The CDR3 length is 14 residues. The CDR3 region is CASSPGGPEETQYF. In DNA form, the CDR3 reads TGTGCCAGCAGTCCCGGCGGGCCAGAAGAGACCCAGTACTTC.

This clonotype was observed at least ten times. V and J are TRBV7-2 and TRBJ2-2; D is possibly TRBD2 (5 bases). Germline loops: CDR1 SGHTA, CDR2 FQGNSA. This CDR3 spans 15 amino acids. V dropped 5 bases and J dropped 0 bases, with 10 bases sitting between them. The chain's CDR3 is CASSKGASNTGELFF. DNA of the CDR3: TGTGCCAGCAGCAAGGGAGCCTCGAACACCGGGGAGCTGTTTTTT.

This clonotype was picked up many times. The chain combines TRBV6-2 or TRBV6-3 with TRBJ1-1, with no clear D. This CDR3 is 13 amino acids long. Trimming shortened V by 4 bases and J by 1 base, and 7 bases separated the two germline ends. The germline V gene has CDR1 MNHEY and CDR2 SVGEGT. CDR3: CASSSRPNTEAFF. The CDR3 DNA follows: TGTGCCAGCAGTTCCCGGCCGAACACTGAAGCTTTCTTT.

There are a few counts of this clonotype. Here the CDR3 DNA reads TGTGCCAGCAGCCCCAGACAGGGCCAAGAGACCCAGTACTTC. This translates into CASSPRQGQETQYF. The chain uses TRBV6-5 and TRBJ2-5; TRBD1 agrees at 7 bases. Germline CDR1 and CDR2: MNHEY and SVGAGI. The CDR3 totals 14 residues. V was pared by 6 bases and J by 1 base, with 5 bases of the junction left unmatched.

This clonotype was counted at least ten times. This chain links TRBV9 with TRBJ2-3; 10 nucleotides agree with TRBD1. This CDR3 is 14 amino acids long. Germline CDR1 reads SGDLS; CDR2 reads YYNGEE. Trimming removed 3 bases from V and 4 bases from J; junction bases left unmatched: 2. The CDR3 DNA sequence: TGTGCCAGCAGCGGGGACAGGGGCGCAGATACGCAGTATTTT. Its protein product is CASSGDRGADTQYF. The entire variable domain, with the rest obtained from reference TRBV9 and TRBJ2-3, is as follows: DSGVTQTPKHLITATGQRVTLRCSPRSGDLSVYWYQQSLDQGLQFLIQYYNGEERAKGNILERFSAQQFPDLHSELNLSSLELGDSALYFCASSGDRGADTQYFGPGTRLTVL.

This clonotype showed up many times. The chain employs TRBV5-1 and TRBJ2-1; D might be TRBD2 (5 bases). Trimming took off 4 bases at V and 5 bases at J, with 19 bases between the two ends. This CDR3 is 16 amino acids long. CDR1 and CDR2 from the germline V gene are SGHRS and YFSETQ. CDR3 DNA sequence: TGCGCCAGCAGCCTGAGCGGCCCTTTTGGGAACAATGAGCAGTTCTTC. Its translation is CASSLSGPFGNNEQFF.

This clonotype was recorded at least ten times. This rearrangement joins TRBV12-3 or TRBV12-4 to TRBJ1-2; 8 nucleotides agree with TRBD1. Unmatched junction bases numbered 6, after V lost 5 bases and J lost 4 bases. The CDR3 length is 14 residues. CDR3 amino acids: CASSLGQGFYGYTF. CDR3 DNA sequence: TGTGCCAGCAGTCTCGGACAGGGATTCTATGGCTACACCTTC.

This clonotype showed up many times. This CDR3 reads CSASTGEDTQYF. CDR3 nucleotides: TGCAGTGCTTCAACGGGGGAAGATACGCAGTATTTT. The V gene is TRBV20-1, the J gene TRBJ2-3, with a tentative D call TRBD2 (6 bases). The V gene's germline CDR1 is DFQATT and CDR2 SNEGSKA (reference sequence). CDR3 length: 12 residues. V was trimmed by 5 bases and J by 5 bases, leaving 11 bases between them.

This clonotype has at least ten counts. The chain employs TRBV7-9 and TRBJ1-2; TRBD1 matches at 10 bases. The CDR3 has 14 amino acids. In germline, CDR1 is SEHNR, CDR2 FQNEAQ (reference sequence). The V and J ends lost 5 bases and 6 bases, in that order; junction bases with no gene match: 6. CDR3 protein: CASSKGQGQDGYTF. DNA for the CDR3: TGTGCCAGCAGCAAGGGACAGGGGCAAGATGGCTACACCTTC.

About this clonotype itself: One base away lies a much larger clone, so this may be a sequencing read error. CDR3 bases: TGTGCCAACAGCAGAAATAACAATAGCTCCTACGAGCAGTACTTC. The encoded protein is CANSRNNNSSYEQYF. The chain couples TRBV21-1 to TRBJ2-7. TRBV21-1 is designated a pseudogene. The length of the CDR3 is 15 residues.

The chain has TRBV3-1 and TRBJ1-2; D remains ambiguous. CDR3 length equals 15 residues. The V gene's germline CDR1 is LGHDT and CDR2 YNNKEL (reference sequence). Trimming removed 4 bases at V and 0 bases at J, with 12 bases between. Here the CDR3 DNA reads TGTGCCAGCAGCCCCCGGACCAGAGCTAACTATGGCTACACCTTC. Translation: CASSPRTRANYGYTF.

This clonotype was detected only a few times. The CDR3 sequence is CASSQGTAPNYGYTF. The CDR3 bases are TGTGCCAGCAGTCAAGGGACAGCGCCTAACTATGGCTACACCTTC. This sequence joins TRBV2 and TRBJ1-2, with 7 bases matching TRBD1. The germline V gene encodes CDR1 SNHLY and CDR2 FYNNEI. Trimming cost V 5 bases and J 0 bases; bases outside gene matches: 6. The CDR3 extends over 15 amino acids.

The table lists this clonotype with many counts. This chain joins TRBV7-6 and TRBJ2-7, with D perhaps TRBD2 (5 bases). The CDR3 length is 14 residues. The germline CDR1 and CDR2 sequences are SGHVS and FNYEAQ. V shed 5 bases and J shed 2 bases, with 13 bases lying between them. The CDR3 DNA reads TGTGCCAGCAGCGCGGCGGGCAAAGCCTACGAGCAGTACTTC. Translation: CASSAAGKAYEQYF.

The sample holds one count of this clonotype. A read error may produce the germline difference seen at one junction end. This rearrangement joins TRBV12-3 or TRBV12-4 to TRBJ1-3, with 7 bases that match TRBD1. The CDR3 loop spans 14 amino acids. The CDR3 protein is CVSNRDSPGNTIYF. As DNA, the CDR3 is TGTGTCAGCAACCGGGACAGCCCTGGAAACACAATATATTTT.

Ten or more counts support this clonotype. This may come from a read error, since a much larger clone is one base off. The J gene is TRBJ2-2, the V gene TRBV5-1; D is possibly TRBD1 (5 bases). Germline lookup yields CDR1 SGHRS and CDR2 YFSETQ. V gave up 4 bases and J gave up 4 bases, with 11 bases separating them. The CDR3 extends over 14 amino acids. This chain's CDR3 is CASSLQGITGELFF. The CDR3 region has the DNA TGCGCCAGCAGCCTTCAGGGTATCACCGGGGAGCTGTTTTTT. Full variable domain (remainder filled in from reference TRBV5-1 and TRBJ2-2): KAGVTQTPRYLIKTRGQQVTLSCSPISGHRSVSWYQQTPGQGLQFLFEYFSETQRNKGNFPGRFSGRQFSNSRSEMNVSTLELGDSALYLCASSLQGITGELFFGEGSRLTVL.

This clonotype showed up many times. The V gene is TRBV4-3, the J gene TRBJ2-1; 10 nucleotides agree with TRBD1. This CDR3 comprises 15 residues. Germline lookup yields CDR1 LGHNA and CDR2 YSLEER. V lost 4 bases to trimming and J lost 3 bases; unmatched junction nucleotides: 3. CDR3 sequence reads: CASSPWTGGYNEQFF. DNA for the CDR3: TGCGCCAGCAGCCCCTGGACAGGGGGCTACAATGAGCAGTTCTTC.

This clonotype was counted ten times or more. The CDR3 is CSAAKSDGRFF. DNA of the CDR3: TGCAGCGCCGCAAAGTCGGACGGAAGGTTCTTC. This chain links TRBV29-1 with TRBJ2-1; D not resolved. Trimming left V 7 bases short and J 15 bases short, with 19 bases between. Germline lookup yields CDR1 SQVTM and CDR2 ANQGSEA. The CDR3 loop spans 11 amino acids.

V is TRBV2 and J is TRBJ2-3; no clear D. This CDR3 has 13 amino acids. CDR1 and CDR2 from the germline V gene are SNHLY and FYNNEI. Trimming took off 1 base at V and 0 bases at J, with 2 bases between the two ends. CDR3 protein: CASSEDSTDTQYF. Written as DNA, the CDR3 is TGTGCCAGCAGTGAAGATAGCACAGATACGCAGTATTTT.

This clonotype was counted many times. The chain recombines TRBV9 with TRBJ2-1, with no clear D. V was cut by 6 bases and J by 5 bases, with 12 bases left in between. CDR1 is SGDLS, CDR2 YYNGEE, per germline. There are 13 residues in the CDR3. In DNA form, the CDR3 reads TGTGCCAGCAACCTTCCGGCACACAATGAGCAGTTCTTC. This gives the protein CASNLPAHNEQFF.

This clonotype was recorded at least ten times. The chain combines TRBV30 with TRBJ1-1; D may be TRBD1 (5 bases). Per germline, CDR1 GTSNPN and CDR2 SVGIG (reference sequence). V lost 5 bases and J 0 bases, leaving 10 bases between the germline ends. The CDR3 runs 13 residues. The CDR3 sequence is CAWGTSMNTEAFF. The CDR3 DNA sequence: TGTGCCTGGGGGACGAGTATGAACACTGAAGCTTTCTTT.